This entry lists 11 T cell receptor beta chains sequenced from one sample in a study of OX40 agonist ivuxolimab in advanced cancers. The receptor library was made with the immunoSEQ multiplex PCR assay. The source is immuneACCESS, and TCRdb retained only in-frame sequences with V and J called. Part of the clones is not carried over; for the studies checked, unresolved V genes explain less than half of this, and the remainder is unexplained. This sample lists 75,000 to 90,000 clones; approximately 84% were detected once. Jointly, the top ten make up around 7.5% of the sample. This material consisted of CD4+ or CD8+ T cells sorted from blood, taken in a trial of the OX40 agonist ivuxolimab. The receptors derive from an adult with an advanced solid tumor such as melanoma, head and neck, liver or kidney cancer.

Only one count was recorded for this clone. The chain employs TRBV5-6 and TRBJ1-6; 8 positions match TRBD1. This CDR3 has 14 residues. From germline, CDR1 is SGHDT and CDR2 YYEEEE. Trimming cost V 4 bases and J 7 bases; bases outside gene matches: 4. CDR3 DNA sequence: TGTGCCAGCAGCCAGGACAGGGTGAATTCACCCCTCCACTTT. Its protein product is CASSQDRVNSPLHF. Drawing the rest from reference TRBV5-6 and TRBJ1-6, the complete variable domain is DAGVTQSPTHLIKTRGQQVTLRCSPKSGHDTVSWYQQALGQGPQFIFQYYEEEERQRGNFPDRFSGHQFPNYSSELNVNALLLGDSALYLCASSQDRVNSPLHFGNGTRLTVT.

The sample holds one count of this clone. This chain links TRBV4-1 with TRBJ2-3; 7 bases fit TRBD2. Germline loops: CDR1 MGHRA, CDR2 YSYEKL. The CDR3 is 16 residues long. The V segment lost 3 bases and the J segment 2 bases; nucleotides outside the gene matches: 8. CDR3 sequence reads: CASSQRSGTNTDTQYF. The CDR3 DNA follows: TGCGCCAGCAGCCAGCGATCCGGGACTAACACAGATACGCAGTATTTT.

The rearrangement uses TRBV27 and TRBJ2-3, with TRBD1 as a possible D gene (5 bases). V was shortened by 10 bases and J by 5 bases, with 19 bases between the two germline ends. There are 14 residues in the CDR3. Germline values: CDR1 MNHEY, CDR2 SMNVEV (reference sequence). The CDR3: CATRLMLGVDTQYF. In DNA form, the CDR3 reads TGTGCCACCCGGCTAATGTTAGGGGTAGATACGCAGTATTTT.

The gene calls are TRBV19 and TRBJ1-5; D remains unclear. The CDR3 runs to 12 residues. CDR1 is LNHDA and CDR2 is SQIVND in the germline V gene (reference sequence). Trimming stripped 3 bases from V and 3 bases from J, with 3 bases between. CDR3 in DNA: TGTGCCAGTAGTATGAACAATCAGCCCCAGCATTTT. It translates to CASSMNNQPQHF.

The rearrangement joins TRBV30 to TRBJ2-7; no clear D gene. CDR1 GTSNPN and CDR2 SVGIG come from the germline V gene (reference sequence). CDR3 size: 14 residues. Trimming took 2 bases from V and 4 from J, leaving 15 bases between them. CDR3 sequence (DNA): TGTGCCTGGAGTCGTGGGTGGGGTCAGTACGAGCAGTACTTC. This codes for CAWSRGWGQYEQYF.

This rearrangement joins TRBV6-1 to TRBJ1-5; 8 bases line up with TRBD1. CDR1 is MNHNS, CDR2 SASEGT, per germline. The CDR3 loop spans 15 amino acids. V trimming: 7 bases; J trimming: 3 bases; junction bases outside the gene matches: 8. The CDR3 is CASNLGQALNQPQHF. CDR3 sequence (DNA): TGTGCCAGCAACTTGGGACAGGCACTCAATCAGCCCCAGCATTTT.

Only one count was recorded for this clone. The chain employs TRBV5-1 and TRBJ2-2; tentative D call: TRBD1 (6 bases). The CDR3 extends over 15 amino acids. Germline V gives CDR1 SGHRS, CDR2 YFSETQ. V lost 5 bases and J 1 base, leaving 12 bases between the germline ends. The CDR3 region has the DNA TGCGCCAGCAGTAAGAAGGACAGGAACACCGGGGAGCTGTTTTTT. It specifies CASSKKDRNTGELFF.

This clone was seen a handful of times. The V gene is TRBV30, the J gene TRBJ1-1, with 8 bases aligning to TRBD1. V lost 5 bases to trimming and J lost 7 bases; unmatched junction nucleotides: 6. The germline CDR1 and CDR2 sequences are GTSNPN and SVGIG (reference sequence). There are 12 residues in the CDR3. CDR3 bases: TGTGCCTGGTCACAGGGGGACCTTGAAGCTTTCTTT. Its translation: CAWSQGDLEAFF. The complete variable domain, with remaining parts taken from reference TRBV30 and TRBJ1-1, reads SQTIHQWPATLVQPVGSPLSLECTVEGTSNPNLYWYRQAAGRGLQLLFYSVGIGQISSEVPQNLSASRPQDRQFILSSKKLLLSDSGFYLCAWSQGDLEAFFGQGTRLTVV.

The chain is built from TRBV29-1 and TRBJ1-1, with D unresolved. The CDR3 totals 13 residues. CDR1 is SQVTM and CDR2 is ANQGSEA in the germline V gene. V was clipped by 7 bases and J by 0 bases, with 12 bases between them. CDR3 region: CSATPTMNTEAFF. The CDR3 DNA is TGCAGCGCAACCCCGACCATGAACACTGAAGCTTTCTTT.

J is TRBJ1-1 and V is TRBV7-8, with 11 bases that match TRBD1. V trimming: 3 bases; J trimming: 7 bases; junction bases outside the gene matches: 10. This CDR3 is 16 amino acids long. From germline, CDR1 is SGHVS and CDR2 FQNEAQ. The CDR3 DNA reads TGTGCCAGCAGCTTCCGGACAGGGGGCAGGGGGGGTGAAGCTTTCTTT. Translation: CASSFRTGGRGGEAFF. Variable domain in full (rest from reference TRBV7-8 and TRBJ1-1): GAGVSQSPRYKVAKRGQDVALRCDPISGHVSLFWYQQALGQGPEFLTYFQNEAQLDKSGLPSDRFFAERPEGSVSTLKIQRTQQEDSAVYLCASSFRTGGRGGEAFFGQGTRLTVV.

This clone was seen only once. The chain's CDR3 is CASSFRDYRDTQYF. The CDR3 DNA reads as TGTGCCAGCAGTTTCCGGGATTACAGGGATACGCAGTATTTT. The chain carries TRBV6-5 and TRBJ2-3; D assignment may be TRBD1 or TRBD2 (5 bases each). Per germline, CDR1 MNHEY and CDR2 SVGAGI. This CDR3 is built from 14 residues. V shed 4 bases and J shed 6 bases, with 14 bases lying between them.